The clone carrying this TCR beta chain occurred a few times. Its antigen is not known. This sample was included in a study of cytotoxic CD8 clonotypes in ibrutinib-treated CLL. Study information: The patients comprised approximately ten relapsed/refractory and about 14 treatment-naive cases, about 18 IGHV unmutated. After treatment lasting a median roughly 12 months, range 6 to 36, response samples were collected.

Method: immunoSEQ multiplex PCR; TCRdb's copy keeps in-frame clones and lacks some. This sample has some 120,000 clones; about 53% occur once, and the top ten carry about 40%. Trimming took 1 base from V and 5 from J, leaving 12 bases between them. Germline lookup yields CDR1 KGHSH and CDR2 LQKENI. This CDR3 spans 15 amino acids. Study-wide results and limits: The study sampled sustained-remission and progressing patients at different times.

This chain links TRBV18 with TRBJ2-1; D remains unclear. The sequences come from PBMCs, collected after 24 months of ibrutinib treatment. The TCR sequence derives from a human donor with chronic lymphocytic leukemia. The CDR3 region has the DNA TGTGCCAGCTCACCACTAACAGTAATTCACAATGAGCAGTTCTTC. This gives the protein CASSPLTVIHNEQFF.